This T cell receptor beta chain was retrieved from a study of blood T cells in healthy people across ages (dated by TCRdb to the mid-2010s). About the full investigation: In model experiments, template switching captured roughly one uniquely barcoded TCR beta cDNA molecule for every two T cells. The study measured age-related changes in TCR beta repertoire diversity using deep sequencing normalized with unique cDNA molecular identifiers. Four age groups were formed from the donors: young (average roughly 15 years), middle-aged (approximately 40), aged (approximately 60) and long-lived (82). To avoid experimental bias, donors of different ages were distributed randomly across sequencing lanes. For two donors (one aged 18 to 29 and one aged 80 or older), the study analyzed two additional independent replicas of 1 million unique cDNA reads from the same blood draw. Results the study describes overall, beyond this receptor: Estimates of total diversity based on one million sequenced T cells were regarded as lower bounds and as underestimates. Because profiling used bulk unsorted PBMCs, naive and antigen-experienced compartments could not be compared conclusively. Observed TCR beta diversity per million T cells fell roughly linearly with age, and a significant reduction was already apparent by age roughly 40. Donor CMV infection status was unknown, potentially confounding age-related changes in expanded clonotypes. Compared with the aged group, more naive CD4+ T cells, fewer expanded clones and increased TCR diversity were shown by the long-lived group, suggesting age selection. A strong correlation was found between observed TCR beta diversity and the percentage of naive T cells measured by flow cytometry.

Systemically healthy Caucasian individuals from Russia, approximately 39 in total and aged about 6 to 100 years, were included as donors. Around 10 milliliters of peripheral blood were drawn from each donor into EDTA-treated Vacutainer tubes. Ficoll-Paque density-gradient centrifugation was used to isolate PBMCs, with at least 7 million per sample. Total RNA was extracted from PBMCs with Trizol reagent, with at least 5 micrograms obtained per sample. The percentages of naive CD45RAhigh/CD27high T cells were determined by flow cytometry on a PBMC aliquot from every donor. Receptors were amplified or captured by 5' RACE. These reads were obtained on an Illumina HiSeq 2500. A second about 7 to 12 cycle PCR used a sample-barcoded 5' primer and a J-beta primer mix. A unique molecular identifier was introduced onto each TCR beta cDNA molecule by a template-switch 5' adaptor carrying 12 random nucleotides. Each sample yielded at least 3 million CDR3-containing paired-end reads. First-strand cDNA was synthesized from all RNA with the Mint cDNA synthesis kit, primed by a TRBC-specific oligonucleotide. All cDNA was treated with uracil-DNA glycosylase and then went through a first 18-cycle PCR with the universal primers M1SS and BC2_uni_R. The source study handled its data this way. Normalization of each sample was performed by random selection of 1 million high-quality reads, each carrying a distinct molecular identifier. Reads sharing molecular identifiers were discarded rather than binned into consensus sequences. CDR3 identification, clonotype clustering and error correction used MiTCR with a Q25 quality threshold and the strictest error-elimination algorithm. A nonparametric unseen species model using Euler transformation provided a lower-bound estimate of total TCR beta diversity. TCRdb reran the public reads through fastp at Q25 and MiXCR, keeping productive beta chains. Each record represents a unique CDR3 protein, reported with the most common genes and DNA among its rows. TCRdb assigned the V and J calls; the authors' analysis was not used. This sample lists 850,000 to 950,000 distinct CDR3 sequences; more than 25% were detected once. The ten largest clones capture about 18% of the sample.

This clonotype was seen only a few times. The specificity of this receptor is unknown. A much larger clone lies one base from this, so it may be a read error. This sequence originates from an elderly woman in good health. The sequencing input was blood.

CDR3 region: CSAAARGCEQFF. Here is the DNA: TGCAGTGCTGCAGCCAGGGGTTGTGAGCAGTTCTTC. Recombination connected TRBV20-1 to TRBJ2-1; the D segment could be TRBD1, given 6 matching bases. There are 12 amino acids in the CDR3, from cysteine to phenylalanine inclusive. The entry retains the CDR3 DNA only, 36 bases that are in frame from base 1. At the junction V is shortened by 5 bases and J by 9 bases, with 14 bases in between. Via the germline V gene (reference sequence), CDR1 is DFQATT and CDR2 SNEGSKA.